This T cell receptor beta chain was captured by sequencing in a study of blood T cell repertoires in COVID-19. Whole-study context: COVID-19 samples, acute and convalescent, were from the United States, Italy and Spain. PBMCs, B-cell-depleted T cells, or T cells were the source of the cDNA or gDNA that made up the material.

TCRdb keeps only in-frame clones here, not all; method: immunoSEQ multiplex PCR. The sample shows approximately 350,000 clones, about 88% of them seen only once. The CDR3 loop spans 12 amino acids. Deletions cut 2 bases from V and 4 bases from J, with 5 bases between. Germline V gene data show CDR1 as MDHEN and CDR2 as SYDVKM. All enrollees were roughly 18 to 100 years old and from roughly 26 US areas. What the recovered Cohort 3 donors had was two negative PCRs, clearance, or symptom resolution. A note on this clone: Other DNA sequences within the sample encode an identical CDR3.

The sequence was obtained from a woman aged 30 to 39 who had recovered from COVID-19. The V call is TRBV28, the J call TRBJ1-2; D remains unclear. Sequencing used PBMCs or T cells enriched from blood (not recorded which). CDR3 nucleotide sequence: TGTGCCAGCAGTTTAGACTCCTATGGCTACACCTTC. Protein product: CASSLDSYGYTF.